This TCR beta chain is from a study of blood T cell repertoires in COVID-19. Study-wide context: From the United States, Italy and Spain came samples of acute and convalescent COVID-19.

CDR3 length: 14 residues. CDR1 is MNHEY and CDR2 is SVGEGT in the germline V gene. Trimming at V came to 6 bases and at J to 8 bases, leaving 7 bases not matched to a gene. Authors' methods: Reference gene primers were amplified, and this amplification served to estimate nucleated cell counts. Sequencing used immunoSEQ multiplex PCR; TCRdb keeps in-frame clones, though not all of them. V and J calls and clone size are given by that table; D and trimming were obtained from the DNA. Of 130,000 to 150,000 clones in the sample, around 87% were seen once. This TCR was recovered from a woman in her forties with acute or convalescent COVID-19. The sequenced material came from peripheral blood. The V call is TRBV6-2 or TRBV6-3, the J call TRBJ1-6; 7 bases match TRBD1. This CDR3 is CASSPQGIYSPLHF. In DNA form, the CDR3 reads TGTGCCAGCAGCCCACAGGGGATCTATTCACCCCTCCACTTT.